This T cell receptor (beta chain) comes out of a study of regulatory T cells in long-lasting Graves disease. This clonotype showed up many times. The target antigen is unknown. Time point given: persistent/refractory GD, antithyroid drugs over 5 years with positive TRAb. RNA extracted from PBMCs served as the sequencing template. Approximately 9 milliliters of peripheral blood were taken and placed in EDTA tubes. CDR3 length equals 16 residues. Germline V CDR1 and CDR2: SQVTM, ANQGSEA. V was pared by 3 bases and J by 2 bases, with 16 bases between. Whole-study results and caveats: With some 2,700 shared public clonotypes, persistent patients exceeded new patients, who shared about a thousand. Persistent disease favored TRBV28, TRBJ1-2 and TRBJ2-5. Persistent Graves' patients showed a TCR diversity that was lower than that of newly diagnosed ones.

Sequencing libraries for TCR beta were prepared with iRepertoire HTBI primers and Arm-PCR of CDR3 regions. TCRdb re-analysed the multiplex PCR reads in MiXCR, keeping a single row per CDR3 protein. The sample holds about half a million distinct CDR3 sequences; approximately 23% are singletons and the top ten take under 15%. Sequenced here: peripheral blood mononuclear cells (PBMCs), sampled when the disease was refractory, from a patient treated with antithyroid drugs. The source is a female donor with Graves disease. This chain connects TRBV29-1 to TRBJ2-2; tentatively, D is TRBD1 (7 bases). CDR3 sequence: CSVDRGETTNTGELFF. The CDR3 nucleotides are TGCAGCGTTGACAGGGGGGAAACCACAAACACCGGGGAGCTGTTTTTT.